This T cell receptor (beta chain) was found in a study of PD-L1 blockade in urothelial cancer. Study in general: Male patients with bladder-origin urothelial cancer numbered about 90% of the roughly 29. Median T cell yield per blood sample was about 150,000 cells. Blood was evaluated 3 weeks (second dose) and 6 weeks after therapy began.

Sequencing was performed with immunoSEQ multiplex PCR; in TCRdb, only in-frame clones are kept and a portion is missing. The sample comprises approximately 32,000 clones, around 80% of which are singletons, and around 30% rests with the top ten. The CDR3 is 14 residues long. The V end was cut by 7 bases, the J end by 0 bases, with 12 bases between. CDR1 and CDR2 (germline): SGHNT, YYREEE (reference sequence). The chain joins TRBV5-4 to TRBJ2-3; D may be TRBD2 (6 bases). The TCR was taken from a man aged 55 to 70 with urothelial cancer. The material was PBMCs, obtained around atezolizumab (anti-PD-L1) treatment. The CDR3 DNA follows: TGTGCCAGCGCGGCGGGGAGCAGCACAGATACGCAGTATTTT. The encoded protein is CASAAGSSTDTQYF. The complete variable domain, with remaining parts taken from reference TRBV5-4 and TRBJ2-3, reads ETGVTQSPTHLIKTRGQQVTLRCSSQSGHNTVSWYQQALGQGPQFIFQYYREEENGRGNFPPRFSGLQFPNYSSELNVNALELDDSALYLCASAAGSSTDTQYFGPGTRLTVL.